This T cell receptor (beta chain) stems from a study of Graves' ophthalmopathy and Graves' hyperthyroidism. Study summary: The authors defined stable hyperthyroidism as no ophthalmopathy within 18 months of follow-up.

The sample holds many counts of this clonotype. Its matching antigen is unknown. The study's findings and limits: Most thyroid-expanded clonotypes exceeding 0.001 frequency were also found in blood.

Hyperthyroidism patients, aged 18 to 65, were newly diagnosed, under 2 months' duration. CDR3 regions of TCR beta were amplified from RNA transcripts. HTBI primers primed a first-round RT-PCR, and a second-round multiplex PCR followed. TCRdb reanalysed the multiplex PCR reads using MiXCR and keeps one entry per CDR3 protein. The sample has around 1.1 million distinct CDR3 sequences; 35% to 45% are singletons. The source of this sequence is an adult man with Graves' hyperthyroidism. Material for sequencing was peripheral blood or thyroid tissue (not recorded which).

CDR3 sequence reads: CASSFLGQGDSQHF. DNA of the CDR3: TGCGCCAGCAGCTTCCTTGGACAGGGGGATTCCCAGCATTTT. This sequence joins TRBV5-1 and TRBJ1-5; 10 nucleotides line up with TRBD1. The CDR3 has 14 residues. Trimming at V came to 2 bases and at J to 11 bases, leaving 7 bases not matched to a gene. Germline lookup yields CDR1 SGHRS and CDR2 YFSETQ.